Below are 12 T cell receptor beta chains sequenced from a single sample in a study of Ad26.COV2.S vaccination and SARS-CoV-2 variants. The table came from immunoSEQ multiplex PCR; TCRdb's copy has only in-frame clones and leaves some out. The data hold about 260,000 clones, with around 90% observed a single time. Noted treatment: about 20 received Ad26.COV2.S at low or high dose, single or two shots; roughly 5 received placebo; per-sample allocation not given. Collection of the samples took place on day 63 after the first injection of vaccine or placebo. Source: peripheral blood, taken in a trial of Ad26.COV2.S vaccine versus placebo. The receptors were gathered from a person between 18 and 59 years old who received the Ad26.COV2.S COVID-19 vaccine or a placebo.

This chain connects TRBV5-6 to TRBJ1-4; 7 positions match TRBD1. The CDR3 is 14 residues long. The germline CDR1 and CDR2 sequences are SGHDT and YYEEEE. V shed 3 bases, J shed 8 bases, and the junction held 7 bases outside the gene matches. The CDR3: CASSSTGEFEKLFF. The CDR3 DNA is TGTGCCAGCAGCTCCACAGGGGAGTTCGAAAAACTGTTTTTT.

The rearrangement uses TRBV27 and TRBJ2-1; 11 bases map to TRBD2. From germline, CDR1 is MNHEY and CDR2 SMNVEV (reference sequence). The CDR3 runs to 16 residues. V shed 5 bases and J 2 bases; nucleotides not matched to a gene: 5. The CDR3 DNA follows: TGTGCCAGCAGTCCGGGGACTAGCGGAGCCTACAATGAGCAGTTCTTC. Amino acids: CASSPGTSGAYNEQFF.

This chain uses TRBV7-8 with TRBJ2-7; 7 nucleotides align to TRBD2. This CDR3 is built from 13 residues. Germline-derived CDR1 and CDR2 are SGHVS and FQNEAQ. Losses at the gene ends were 0 bases for V and 7 bases for J; bases not matched to a gene: 3. The CDR3 loop is CASSLAPGGEQYF. The CDR3 DNA follows: TGTGCCAGCAGCTTAGCGCCGGGAGGAGAGCAGTACTTC.

The chain has TRBV6-5 and TRBJ1-2; D is uncertain. CDR3 length: 14 residues. Trimming cost V 6 bases and J 2 bases, with 13 bases left between them. Germline CDR1 is MNHEY and CDR2 is SVGAGI. CDR3 protein: CASRRAGVNYGYTF. DNA for the CDR3: TGTGCCAGCAGAAGGGCAGGCGTCAACTATGGCTACACCTTC.

The rearrangement uses TRBV4-3 and TRBJ1-3, with D possibly being TRBD1 (5 bases). The CDR3 loop spans 16 amino acids. CDR1 is LGHNA, CDR2 YSLEER, per germline. Trimming took off 0 bases at V and 4 bases at J, with 13 bases between the two ends. The CDR3 here is CASSQESAGAGNTIYF. CDR3 DNA sequence: TGCGCCAGCAGCCAAGAAAGCGCCGGGGCCGGAAACACCATATATTTT.

This clone was counted a few times. The V and J genes are TRBV5-6 and TRBJ2-7; D perhaps matches TRBD2 (5 bases). V was trimmed by 2 bases and J by 3 bases, leaving 6 bases between them. The CDR3 sequence is 12 residues long. Germline loops: CDR1 SGHDT, CDR2 YYEEEE. This CDR3 reads CASSFSDYEQYV. The CDR3 DNA sequence: TGTGCCAGCAGCTTTAGCGACTACGAGCAGTACGTC.

This clone appeared a single time. The chain couples TRBV4-3 to TRBJ2-1, with 12 bases fitting TRBD2. V dropped 1 base and J dropped 15; count of bases not matched to a gene: 13. The CDR3 consists of 16 residues. CDR1 is LGHNA and CDR2 is YSLEER in the germline V gene. Here the CDR3 reads CASSQGFSTSGSMLFF. In DNA form, the CDR3 reads TGCGCCAGCAGCCAAGGCTTCTCGACTAGCGGGAGTATGCTGTTCTTC.

In the case of this clone: The junction shows a germline mismatch at one end, possibly a read error. The chain links TRBV7-7 to TRBJ2-2; D unresolved. Germline lookup yields CDR1 SSHAT and CDR2 FNYEAQ (reference sequence). CDR3 size: 15 residues. The CDR3 sequence: CASSLQGPNTGELFF. DNA for the CDR3: TGTGCTAGCAGCTTGCAAGGGCCTAACACCGGGGAGCTGTTTTTT.

The chain couples TRBV7-9 to TRBJ1-1; the D is unclear. The CDR3 covers 14 residues. V was clipped by 5 bases and J by 2 bases, with 12 bases between them. The germline V gene encodes CDR1 SEHNR and CDR2 FQNEAQ (reference sequence). The CDR3, as DNA: TGTGCCAGCAGCCACCGGACGGGAAACACTGAAGCTTTCTTT. Its translation: CASSHRTGNTEAFF.

The chain uses TRBV6-2 or TRBV6-3 and TRBJ2-1; possibly TRBD2 for D (5 bases). This CDR3 has 14 residues. CDR1 MNHEY and CDR2 SVGEGT come from the germline V gene. V lost 0 bases and J lost 8, with 11 bases in between. The DNA of the CDR3 is TGTGCCAGCAGTTACTCCGGGGAACGTCATGAGCAGTTCTTC. Residues: CASSYSGERHEQFF.

The table lists this clone with a few counts. This sequence joins TRBV27 and TRBJ1-5; TRBD1 is a possible D gene (6 bases). The CDR3 is 13 amino acids. V was trimmed by 8 bases and J by 2 bases, leaving 10 bases between them. The germline CDR1 and CDR2 sequences are MNHEY and SMNVEV (reference sequence). Here the CDR3 reads CASQRGGNQPQHF. The CDR3 nucleotides are TGTGCCAGCCAGAGGGGGGGCAATCAGCCCCAGCATTTT.

The chain links TRBV29-1 to TRBJ1-5; the D is unclear. Trimming took off 4 bases at V and 7 bases at J, with 14 bases between the two ends. In germline, CDR1 is SQVTM, CDR2 ANQGSEA. The length of the CDR3 is 13 residues. The CDR3: CSVAPGPGQPQHF. The CDR3 DNA is TGCAGCGTTGCTCCGGGCCCAGGCCAGCCCCAGCATTTT.